These T cell receptor beta chains were read from a single sample in a study of shared clonotypes between healthy human individuals. The method was immunoSEQ multiplex PCR; TCRdb's version includes in-frame clones alone and lacks a portion of them. The sample consists of around 1,100,000 clones, about 72% of them appearing once. Specimen: memory CD4+ T cells from PBMCs. The receptors originated from a man younger than 30 in good health. Some clones in this sample may be carry-over from other donors' samples. CDR3s include the opening cysteine and the closing phenylalanine or tryptophan. Each record gives: J gene, V gene, CDR3 length, clone size, D gene, CDR3 DNA, CDR3 protein. A D gene is named only where the DNA matches it firmly. Rows may omit the clone size; those that give it use once, few, many or a size class.

>TRBJ1-4|TRBV6-5|15|-|-
TGTGCCAGCGGCAGAATAGGGGGAACTAATGAAAAACTGTTTTTT
CASGRIGGTNEKLFF
>TRBJ1-5|TRBV2|16|-|-
TGTGCCAGCACCTATTCGACAGGAACATACAATCAGCCCCAGCATTTT
CASTYSTGTYNQPQHF
>TRBJ1-5|TRBV6-1|12|-|TRBD1
TGTGCCCGGGACAGGGCCAATCAGCCCCAGCATTTT
CARDRANQPQHF
>TRBJ1-3|TRBV9|16|-|-
TGTGCCAGCAGCGTAGCTGCAGGGGCGAGTGGAAACACCATATATTTT
CASSVAAGASGNTIYF
>TRBJ1-5|TRBV2|14|-|TRBD1
TGTGCCAGCAGCCAACAGGGGGCAGGTCAGCCCCAGCATTTT
CASSQQGAGQPQHF
>TRBJ2-5|TRBV4-2|15|-|-
TGTGCCAGCAGCCAAGATCCTAGAAACGGGGAGACCCAGTACTTC
CASSQDPRNGETQYF
>TRBJ2-7|TRBV28|11|-|-
TGTGCCAGCAGTTTCCAGGCCGGGCAGTACTTC
CASSFQAGQYF
>TRBJ2-1|TRBV5-1|17|-|TRBD2
TGCGCCAGCAGCTCCCTAGCGGGGGGTCCCGTCGGCAATGAGCAGTTCTTC
CASSSLAGGPVGNEQFF
>TRBJ1-2|TRBV7-6|13|-|-
TGTGCCAGCAGCTTGAACGGCACCTATGGCTACACCTTC
CASSLNGTYGYTF
>TRBJ1-2|TRBV5-6|14|-|TRBD1
TGTGCCAGCAGCTTGTGGCAGGGGGCGCGAGGCTACACCTTC
CASSLWQGARGYTF
>TRBJ2-3|TRBV10-2|15|-|TRBD2
TGCGCCAGCAGTCTAGCGGGGTCTAGCACAGATACGCAGTATTTT
CASSLAGSSTDTQYF
>TRBJ2-6|TRBV7-3|17|-|-
TGTGCCAGCAGCTTAGCAGGGACCAGCTCTGGGGCCAACGTCCTGACTTTC
CASSLAGTSSGANVLTF
>TRBJ2-1|TRBV11-2|14|many|TRBD2
TGTGCCAGCAGCTCCCTTACTAGCGGGAATGAGCAGTTCTTC
CASSSLTSGNEQFF
>TRBJ1-2|TRBV19|16|-|TRBD1
TGTGCCAGTTCCGATTTAAGGGGGCGCGAAACCTATGGCTACACCTTC
CASSDLRGRETYGYTF
>TRBJ1-4|TRBV30|14|-|-
TGTGCCTGGAGTTCGACAGAGACTAATGAAAAACTGTTTTTT
CAWSSTETNEKLFF
>TRBJ2-1|TRBV4-2|14|-|-
TGTGCCAGCAGCCAAGATTTCGGGAGAGGAGAGCAGTTCTTC
CASSQDFGRGEQFF
>TRBJ1-1|TRBV5-5|14|-|-
TGTGCCAGCAGCTCGGCAGATATGAACACTGAAGCTTTCTTT
CASSSADMNTEAFF
>TRBJ1-5|TRBV28|18|-|TRBD1
TGTGCCAGCAGTTTAGTACACAGGGGGTTTTATAGCAATCAGCCCCAGCATTTT
CASSLVHRGFYSNQPQHF
>TRBJ2-7|TRBV27|13|-|-
TGTGCCAGCAGTTTAAATCGGGGCGGCGAGCAGTACTTC
CASSLNRGGEQYF
>TRBJ2-1|TRBV2|17|-|TRBD2
TGTGCCAGCAGTTACGGGACTAGCGGGTCTTCCTACAATGAGCAGTTCTTC
CASSYGTSGSSYNEQFF
>TRBJ2-2|TRBV9|13|-|-
TGTGCCAGCCGAGGGGGGTCAGGCGGGGAGCTGTTTTTT
CASRGGSGGELFF
>TRBJ2-7|TRBV28|12|-|-
TGTGCCAGCAGCCAACCCGGCTCTACCCTCCGCTTC
CASSQPGSTLRF
>TRBJ1-2|TRBV5-1|14|-|TRBD1
TGCGCCAGCAGCTTACAGGGGGCGGACTATGGCTACACCTTC
CASSLQGADYGYTF
>TRBJ2-6|TRBV5-5|17|-|TRBD2
TGTGCCAGCAGCTTCCTGGCGGGAGTACCTGGGGCCAACGTCCTGACTTTC
CASSFLAGVPGANVLTF
>TRBJ2-3|TRBV6-4|15|-|-
TGTGCCAGCAGTGTAGGAGGTATGGGTGCAGATACGCAGTATTTT
CASSVGGMGADTQYF
>TRBJ2-3|TRBV28|15|-|TRBD2
TGTGCCAGCAGTGGTAATAGCGGGACCACAGATACGCAGTATTTT
CASSGNSGTTDTQYF
>TRBJ1-2|TRBV18|13|-|TRBD1
TGTGCCAGCTCACCTCCTGACAGGGGGAGCTACACCTTC
CASSPPDRGSYTF
>TRBJ1-1|TRBV5-4|15|-|-
TGTGCCAGCAGCTTGGGTGGGGGTTCTAACACTGAAGCTTTCTTT
CASSLGGGSNTEAFF
>TRBJ2-5|TRBV5-4|15|-|TRBD1
TGTGCCAGCAGCTTGTTTGGGACAGGGCTAGAGACCCAGTACTTC
CASSLFGTGLETQYF
>TRBJ1-2|TRBV5-1|15|-|-
TGCGCCAGCAGCTTGGGAATAGCCGCGGGCTATGGCTACACCTTC
CASSLGIAAGYGYTF
>TRBJ2-1|TRBV7-2|16|-|TRBD2
TGTGCCAGCAGCTTACGCGGGAGGGGCTCCTACAATGAGCAGTTCTTC
CASSLRGRGSYNEQFF
>TRBJ2-3|TRBV5-4|15|-|TRBD1
TGTGCCAGCAGCTTAACAGGGGGAATTACAGATACGCAGTATTTT
CASSLTGGITDTQYF